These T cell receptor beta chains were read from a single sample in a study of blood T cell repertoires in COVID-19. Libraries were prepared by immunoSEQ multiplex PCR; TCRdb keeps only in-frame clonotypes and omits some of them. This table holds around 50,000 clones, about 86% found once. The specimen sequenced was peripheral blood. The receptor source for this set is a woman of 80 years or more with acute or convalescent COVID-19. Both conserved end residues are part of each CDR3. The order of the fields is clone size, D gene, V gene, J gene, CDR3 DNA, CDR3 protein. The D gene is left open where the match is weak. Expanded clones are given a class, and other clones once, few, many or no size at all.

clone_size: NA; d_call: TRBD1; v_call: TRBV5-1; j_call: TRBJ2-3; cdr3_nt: TGCGCCAGCAGCTCCCGGGACAGTAGCACAGATACGCAGTATTTT; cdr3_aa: CASSSRDSSTDTQYF
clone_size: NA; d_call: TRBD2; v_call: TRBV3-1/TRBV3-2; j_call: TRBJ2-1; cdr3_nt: TGTGCCAGCAGCCCTCCCGGGACTAGCGGTTACAATGAGCAGTTCTTC; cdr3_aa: CASSPPGTSGYNEQFF
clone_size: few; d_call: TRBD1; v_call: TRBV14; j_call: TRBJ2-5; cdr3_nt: TGTGCCAGCAGCATTGCCGGGACAGGGTTTCGAGAGACCCAGTACTTC; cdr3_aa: CASSIAGTGFRETQYF
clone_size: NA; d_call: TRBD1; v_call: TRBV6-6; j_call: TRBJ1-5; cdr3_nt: TGTGCCAGCAGGGGACAGGGGCTCCATCAGCCCCAGCATTTT; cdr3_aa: CASRGQGLHQPQHF
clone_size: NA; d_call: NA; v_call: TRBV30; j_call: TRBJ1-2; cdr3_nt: TGTGCCTGGAGGAGTCTAGCGGCTTTTAACTATGGCTACACCTTC; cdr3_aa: CAWRSLAAFNYGYTF
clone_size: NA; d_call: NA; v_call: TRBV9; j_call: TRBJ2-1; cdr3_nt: TGTGCCAGCAGCCCAGAGGGTAGCGGTTACAATGAGCAGTTCTTC; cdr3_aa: CASSPEGSGYNEQFF
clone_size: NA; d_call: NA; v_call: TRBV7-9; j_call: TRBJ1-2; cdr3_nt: TGTGCCAGCAGCCCCCCAGGGGTAGGCTATGGCTACACCTTC; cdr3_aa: CASSPPGVGYGYTF
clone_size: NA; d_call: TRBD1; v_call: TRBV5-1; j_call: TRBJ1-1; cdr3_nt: TGCGCCAGCAGCCAGACCGGGACAGGGGCTTTCTTT; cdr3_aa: CASSQTGTGAFF
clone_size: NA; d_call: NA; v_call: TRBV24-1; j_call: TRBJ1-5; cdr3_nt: TGTGCCACGCAGGGGCCGTCAGGGCCCCAGCATTTT; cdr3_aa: CATQGPSGPQHF
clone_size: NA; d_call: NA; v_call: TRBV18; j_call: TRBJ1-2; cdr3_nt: TGTGCCAGCTCACTTCAGGATACTAACTATGGCTACACCTTC; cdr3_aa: CASSLQDTNYGYTF
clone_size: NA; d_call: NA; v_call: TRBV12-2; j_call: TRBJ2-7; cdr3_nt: TGTGCAAGTCGCTCCCTGGACAGGTCCTACGAGCAGTACTTC; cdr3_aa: CASRSLDRSYEQYF
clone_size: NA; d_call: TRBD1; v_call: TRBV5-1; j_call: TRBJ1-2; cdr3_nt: TGCGCCAGCAGCTACTATGCAGGGGGCGCGGGAGATGGCTACACCTTC; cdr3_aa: CASSYYAGGAGDGYTF
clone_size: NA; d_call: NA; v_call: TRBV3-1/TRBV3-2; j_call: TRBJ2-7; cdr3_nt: TGTGCCAGCAGCCAATTACGGGGGACCGCCTACGAGCAGTACTTC; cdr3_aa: CASSQLRGTAYEQYF
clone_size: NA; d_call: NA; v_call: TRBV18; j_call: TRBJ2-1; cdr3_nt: TGTGCCAGCTCAGGGGACTCCCTAGGGGAGCAGTTCTTC; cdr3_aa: CASSGDSLGEQFF
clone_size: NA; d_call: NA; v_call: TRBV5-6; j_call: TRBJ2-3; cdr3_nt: TGTGCCAGCAGCTTGGTTACAGCTAGCACAGATACGCAGTATTTT; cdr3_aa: CASSLVTASTDTQYF
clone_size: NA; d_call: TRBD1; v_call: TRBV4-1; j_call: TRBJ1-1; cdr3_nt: TGCGCCAGCAGCCAAACTCCGGGACAGGGGGCGGAGAACACTGAAGCTTTCTTT; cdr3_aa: CASSQTPGQGAENTEAFF
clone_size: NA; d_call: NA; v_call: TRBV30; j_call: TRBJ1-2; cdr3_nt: TGTGCCTGGAGGGACAGCACTGTTAGTGGCTACACCTTC; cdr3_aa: CAWRDSTVSGYTF
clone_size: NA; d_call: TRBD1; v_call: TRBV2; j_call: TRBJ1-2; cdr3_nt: TGTGCCAGCAGCGAGGGACAGGGACGCGGCTACACCTTC; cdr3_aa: CASSEGQGRGYTF
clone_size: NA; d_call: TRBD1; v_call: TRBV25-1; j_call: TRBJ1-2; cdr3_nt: TGTGCCAGCAGTGAAATAGGGGGCAGAGATGGCTACACCTTC; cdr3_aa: CASSEIGGRDGYTF
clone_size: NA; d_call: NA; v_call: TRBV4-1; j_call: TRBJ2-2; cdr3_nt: TGCGCCAGCAGCCAAAGTGGGCGGGTAACCGGGGAGCTGTTTTTT; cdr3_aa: CASSQSGRVTGELFF
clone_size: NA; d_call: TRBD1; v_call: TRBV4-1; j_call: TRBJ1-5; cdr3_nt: TGCGCCAGCAGCCAAGAGGGGGACAGGGTTCAGCCCCAGCATTTT; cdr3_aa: CASSQEGDRVQPQHF
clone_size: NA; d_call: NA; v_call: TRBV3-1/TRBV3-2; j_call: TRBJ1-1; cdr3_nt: TGTGCCAGCAGCCAAGACTCGAGATTAAACACTGAAGCTTTCTTT; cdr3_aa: CASSQDSRLNTEAFF
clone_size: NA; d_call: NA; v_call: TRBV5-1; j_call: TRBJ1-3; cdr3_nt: TGCGCCAGCAGCCTCGGGGGAAGAAACACCATATATTTT; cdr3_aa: CASSLGGRNTIYF
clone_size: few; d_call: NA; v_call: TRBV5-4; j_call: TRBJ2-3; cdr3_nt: TGTGCCAGCAGCCTCTACTCTGAGGGTACGCAGTATTTT; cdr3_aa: CASSLYSEGTQYF
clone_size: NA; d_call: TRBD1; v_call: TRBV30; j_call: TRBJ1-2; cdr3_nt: TGTGCCTGGAGCTACAGGGGGATTCCCGGCTATGGCTACACCTTC; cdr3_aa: CAWSYRGIPGYGYTF
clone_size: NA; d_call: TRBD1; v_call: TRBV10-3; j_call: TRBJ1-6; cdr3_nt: TGTGCCATCAGTGACGGACAGGGAGGCTCACCCCTCCACTTT; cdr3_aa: CAISDGQGGSPLHF
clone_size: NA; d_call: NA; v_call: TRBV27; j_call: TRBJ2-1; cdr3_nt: TGTGCCAGCAGAAGGACTCAAAATGAGCAGTTCTTC; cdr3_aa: CASRRTQNEQFF
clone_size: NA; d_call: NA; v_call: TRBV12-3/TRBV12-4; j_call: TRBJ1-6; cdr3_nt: TGTGCCAGCAGTTTAGAGCATTCACCCCTCCACTTT; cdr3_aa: CASSLEHSPLHF
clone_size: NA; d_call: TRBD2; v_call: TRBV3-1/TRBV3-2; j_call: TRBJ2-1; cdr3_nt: TGTGCCAGCAGCCCGGACCCACTAGCGGGGATCCGAGGTTACAATGAGCAGTTCTTC; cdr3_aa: CASSPDPLAGIRGYNEQFF
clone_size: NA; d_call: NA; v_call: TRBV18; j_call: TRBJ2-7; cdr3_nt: TGTGCCAGCTCACTGGGGACTTCCTACGAGCAGTACTTC; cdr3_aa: CASSLGTSYEQYF
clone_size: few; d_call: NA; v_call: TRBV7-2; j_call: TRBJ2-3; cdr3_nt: TGTGCCAGCAGCTCGACAGGAGATACGCAGTATTTT; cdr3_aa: CASSSTGDTQYF
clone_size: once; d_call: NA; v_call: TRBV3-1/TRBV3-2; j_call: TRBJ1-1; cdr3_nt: TGTGCCAGCAGCCAAGTAGGGCAGGGCACTGAAGCTTTCTTT; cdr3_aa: CASSQVGQGTEAFF
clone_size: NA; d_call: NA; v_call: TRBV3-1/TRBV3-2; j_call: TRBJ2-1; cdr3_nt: TGTGCCAGCAGCCAGGAAGTACAGGGTAACAATGAGCAGTTCTTC; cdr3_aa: CASSQEVQGNNEQFF
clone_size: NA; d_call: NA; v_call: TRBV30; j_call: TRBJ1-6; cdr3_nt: TGTGCCTGGATGGGCAGTAAAAATTCACCCCTCCACTTT; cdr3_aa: CAWMGSKNSPLHF
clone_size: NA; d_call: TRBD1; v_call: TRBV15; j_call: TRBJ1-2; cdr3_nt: TGTGCCACCAGCCCACAGGGGGGGCTCCGATTCAGTGGCTACACCTTC; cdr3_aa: CATSPQGGLRFSGYTF